This TCR beta chain was captured in a study of T cells in tumors after PD-1 blockade. Study information: Each patient got pembrolizumab 200 mg every 3 weeks or cemiplimab 350 mg every 2 weeks. On average, peripheral blood gave under 150,000 TCR templates and around 40,000 unique clonotypes. Daily vismodegib 150 mg continued in a subset of anti-PD-1-treated patients. Study-level points and caveats: Blood contained about 40% of the tumor's TCR clonotypes.

Germline CDR1 and CDR2: ENHRY and SYGVKD. The CDR3 has 15 amino acids. J gave up 4 bases and V 0 bases, and 5 bases lay outside the gene matches. Data came from immunoSEQ multiplex PCR; TCRdb stores just in-frame clones and leaves some out. The sample shows tens of thousands of clones, approximately 70% of them seen only once. In this sample, this clone turned up a few times. Its antigen is unknown. Sequences were derived from PBMCs, sampled after anti-PD-1 treatment. The rearrangement joins TRBV10-3 to TRBJ1-1, with TRBD1 identical over 7 bases. The TCR originated in a human donor with basal cell carcinoma. The CDR3 DNA is TGTGCCATCAGTGAGTCTACAGGGGAGGGCACTGAAGCTTTCTTT. The encoded protein is CAISESTGEGTEAFF.